This T cell receptor beta chain was found in a study of blood T cell repertoires in COVID-19. Study in general: Nucleic acid was either cDNA or gDNA, and it came from T cells, B-cell-depleted T cells, or PBMCs.

CDR3 size: 14 residues. Germline CDR1 is SQVTM and CDR2 is ANQGSEA. Unmatched junction bases numbered 6, after V lost 2 bases and J lost 5 bases. Original handling: Quantification of nucleated cells was approximated via reference gene primer amplification. Sequencing was performed with immunoSEQ multiplex PCR; in TCRdb, only in-frame clones are kept and a portion is missing. V, J and clone size were drawn from that table, and D and trimming were deduced from the DNA. The repertoire holds 190,000 or so clones, with around four fifths as singletons. The chain recombines TRBV29-1 with TRBJ1-1, with 9 bases that match TRBD1. The clonotype originates from a man between 60 and 75 years old with COVID-19, enrolled during active disease. Sample: peripheral blood. CDR3 sequence reads: CSVEHRGLFTEAFF. CDR3 DNA sequence: TGCAGCGTTGAACACAGGGGGCTCTTTACTGAAGCTTTCTTT.